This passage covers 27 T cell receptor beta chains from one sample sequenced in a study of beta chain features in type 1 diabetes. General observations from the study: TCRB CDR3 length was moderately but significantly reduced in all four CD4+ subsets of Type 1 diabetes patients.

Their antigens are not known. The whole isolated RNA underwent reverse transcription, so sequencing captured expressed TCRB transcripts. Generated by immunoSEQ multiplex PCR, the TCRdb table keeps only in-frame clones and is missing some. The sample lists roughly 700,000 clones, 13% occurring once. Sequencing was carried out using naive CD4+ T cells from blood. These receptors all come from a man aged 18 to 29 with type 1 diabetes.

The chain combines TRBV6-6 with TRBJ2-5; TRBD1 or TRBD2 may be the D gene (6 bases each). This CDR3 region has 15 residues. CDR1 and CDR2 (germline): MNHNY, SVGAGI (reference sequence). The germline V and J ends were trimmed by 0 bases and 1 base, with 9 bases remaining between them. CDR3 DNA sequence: TGTGCCAGCAGTTACTCCTGGGGGGCCCAAGAGACCCAGTACTTC. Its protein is CASSYSWGAQETQYF.

CDR3 sequence: CAWAQGYQPQHF. CDR3 in DNA: TGTGCCTGGGCGCAGGGGTATCAGCCCCAGCATTTT. This rearrangement joins TRBV30 to TRBJ1-5; D might be TRBD1 (6 bases). Trimming took 5 bases from V and 5 from J, leaving 10 bases between them. Looked up from germline, CDR1 is GTSNPN and CDR2 is SVGIG (reference sequence). There are 12 residues in the CDR3.

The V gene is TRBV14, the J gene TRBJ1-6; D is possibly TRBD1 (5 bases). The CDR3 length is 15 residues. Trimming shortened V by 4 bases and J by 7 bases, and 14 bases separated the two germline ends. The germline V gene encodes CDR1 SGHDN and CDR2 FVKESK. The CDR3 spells CASSRDSPENSPLHF. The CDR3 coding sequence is TGTGCCAGCAGCCGCGACAGCCCCGAGAATTCACCCCTCCACTTT.

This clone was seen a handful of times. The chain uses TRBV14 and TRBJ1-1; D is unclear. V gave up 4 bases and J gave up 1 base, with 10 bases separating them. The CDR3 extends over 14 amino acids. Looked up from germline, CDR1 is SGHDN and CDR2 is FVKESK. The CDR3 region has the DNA TGTGCCAGCAGCCGATCGGACTGGAACACTGAAGCTTTCTTT. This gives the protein CASSRSDWNTEAFF.

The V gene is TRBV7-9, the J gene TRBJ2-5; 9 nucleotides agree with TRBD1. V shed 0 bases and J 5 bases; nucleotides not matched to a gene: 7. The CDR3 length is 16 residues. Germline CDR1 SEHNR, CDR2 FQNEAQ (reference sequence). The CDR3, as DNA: TGTGCCAGCAGCTTAGCTAATACAGGGGGCGCGGAGACCCAGTACTTC. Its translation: CASSLANTGGAETQYF. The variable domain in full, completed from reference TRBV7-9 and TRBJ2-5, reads DTGVSQNPRHKITKRGQNVTFRCDPISEHNRLYWYRQTLGQGPEFLTYFQNEAQLEKSRLLSDRFSAERPKGSFSTLEIQRTEQGDSAMYLCASSLANTGGAETQYFGPGTRLLVL.

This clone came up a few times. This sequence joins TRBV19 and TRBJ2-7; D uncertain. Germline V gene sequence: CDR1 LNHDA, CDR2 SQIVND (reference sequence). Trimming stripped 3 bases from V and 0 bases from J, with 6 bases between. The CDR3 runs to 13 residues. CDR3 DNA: TGTGCCAGTAGTATGACGGCCTCCTACGAGCAGTACTTC. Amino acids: CASSMTASYEQYF.

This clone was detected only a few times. In DNA, the CDR3 is TGTGCCAGCAGCTTTCCTCGGGAACCCCACGAGCAGTACTTC. It is translated as CASSFPREPHEQYF. The chain joins TRBV7-2 to TRBJ2-7, with D possibly being TRBD2 (5 bases). This CDR3 has 14 residues. Trimming shortened V by 3 bases and J by 5 bases, and 14 bases separated the two germline ends. The V gene's germline CDR1 is SGHTA and CDR2 FQGNSA.

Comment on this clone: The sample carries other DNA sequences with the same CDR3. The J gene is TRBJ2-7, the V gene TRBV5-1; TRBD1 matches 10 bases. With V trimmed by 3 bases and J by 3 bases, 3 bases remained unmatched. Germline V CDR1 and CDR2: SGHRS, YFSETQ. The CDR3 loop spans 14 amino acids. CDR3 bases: TGCGCCAGCAGCTCGAGGACAGGGGGCTACGAGCAGTACTTC. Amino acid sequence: CASSSRTGGYEQYF. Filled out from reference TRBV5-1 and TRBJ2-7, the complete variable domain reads KAGVTQTPRYLIKTRGQQVTLSCSPISGHRSVSWYQQTPGQGLQFLFEYFSETQRNKGNFPGRFSGRQFSNSRSEMNVSTLELGDSALYLCASSSRTGGYEQYFGPGTRLTVT.

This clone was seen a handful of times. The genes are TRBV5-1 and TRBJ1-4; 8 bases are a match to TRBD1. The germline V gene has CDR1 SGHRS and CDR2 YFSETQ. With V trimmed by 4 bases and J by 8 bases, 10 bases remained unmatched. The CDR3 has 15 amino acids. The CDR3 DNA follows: TGCGCCAGCAGCGCCCGGCAGGGGGCAAGGGAAAAACTGTTTTTT. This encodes CASSARQGAREKLFF.

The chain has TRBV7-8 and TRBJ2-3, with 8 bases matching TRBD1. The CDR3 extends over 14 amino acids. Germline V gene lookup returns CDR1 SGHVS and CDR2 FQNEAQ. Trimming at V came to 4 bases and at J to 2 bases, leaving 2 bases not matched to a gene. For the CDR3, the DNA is TGTGCCAGCAGCTACCAGGGGGCCACAGATACGCAGTATTTT. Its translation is CASSYQGATDTQYF.

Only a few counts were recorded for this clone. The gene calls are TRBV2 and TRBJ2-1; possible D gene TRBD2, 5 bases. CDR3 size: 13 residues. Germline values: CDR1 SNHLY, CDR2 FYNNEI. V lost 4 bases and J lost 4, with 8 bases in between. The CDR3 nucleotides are TGTGCCAGCAGTGCGGGGATATACAATGAGCAGTTCTTC. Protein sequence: CASSAGIYNEQFF. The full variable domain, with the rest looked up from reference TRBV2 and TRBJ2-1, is EPEVTQTPSHQVTQMGQEVILRCVPISNHLYFYWYRQILGQKVEFLVSFYNNEISEKSEIFDDQFSVERPDGSNFTLKIRSTKLEDSAMYFCASSAGIYNEQFFGPGTRLTVL.

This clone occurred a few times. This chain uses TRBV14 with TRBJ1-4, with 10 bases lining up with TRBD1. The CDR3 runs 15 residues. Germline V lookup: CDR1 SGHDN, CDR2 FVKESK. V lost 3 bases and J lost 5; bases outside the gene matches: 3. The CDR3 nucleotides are TGTGCCAGCAGCCAGTGGGACAGGGGAAATGAAAAACTGTTTTTT. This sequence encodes CASSQWDRGNEKLFF.

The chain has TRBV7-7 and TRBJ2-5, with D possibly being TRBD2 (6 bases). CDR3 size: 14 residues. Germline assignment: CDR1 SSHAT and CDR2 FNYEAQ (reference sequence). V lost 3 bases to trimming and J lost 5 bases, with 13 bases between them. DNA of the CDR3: TGTGCCAGCAGCTTGTCGACTAGTCGGGAGACCCAGTACTTC. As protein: CASSLSTSRETQYF.

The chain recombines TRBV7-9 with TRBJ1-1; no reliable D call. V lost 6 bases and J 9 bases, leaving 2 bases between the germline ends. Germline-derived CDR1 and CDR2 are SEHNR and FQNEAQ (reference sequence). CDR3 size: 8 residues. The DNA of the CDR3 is TGTGCCAGCAGTAAAGCTTTCTTT. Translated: CASSKAFF.

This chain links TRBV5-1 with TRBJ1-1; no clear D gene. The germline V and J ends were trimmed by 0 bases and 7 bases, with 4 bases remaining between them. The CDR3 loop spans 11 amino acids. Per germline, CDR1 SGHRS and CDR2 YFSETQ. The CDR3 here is CASSLDSEAFF. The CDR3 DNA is TGCGCCAGCAGCTTGGACAGTGAAGCTTTCTTT. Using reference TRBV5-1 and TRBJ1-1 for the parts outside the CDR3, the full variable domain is KAGVTQTPRYLIKTRGQQVTLSCSPISGHRSVSWYQQTPGQGLQFLFEYFSETQRNKGNFPGRFSGRQFSNSRSEMNVSTLELGDSALYLCASSLDSEAFFGQGTRLTVV.

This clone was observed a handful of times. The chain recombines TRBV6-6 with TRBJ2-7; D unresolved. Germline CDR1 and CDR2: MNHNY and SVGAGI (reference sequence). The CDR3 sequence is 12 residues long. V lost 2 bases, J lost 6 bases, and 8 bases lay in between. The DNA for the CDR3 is TGTGCCAGCAGTTACATGGGCGTCGAGCAGTACTTC. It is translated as CASSYMGVEQYF.

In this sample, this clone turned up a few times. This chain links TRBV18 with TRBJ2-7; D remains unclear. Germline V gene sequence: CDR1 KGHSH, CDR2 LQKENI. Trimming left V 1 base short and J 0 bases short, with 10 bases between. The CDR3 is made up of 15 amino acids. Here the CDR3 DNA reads TGTGCCAGCTCACCACGTGAGGCGGACTCCTACGAGCAGTACTTC. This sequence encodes CASSPREADSYEQYF.

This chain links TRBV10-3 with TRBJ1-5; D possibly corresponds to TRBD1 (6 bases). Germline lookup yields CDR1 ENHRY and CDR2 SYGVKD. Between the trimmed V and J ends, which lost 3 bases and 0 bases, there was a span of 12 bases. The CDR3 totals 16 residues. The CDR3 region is CAISEGVQGSNQPQHF. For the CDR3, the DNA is TGTGCCATCAGTGAAGGTGTACAGGGTAGCAATCAGCCCCAGCATTTT.

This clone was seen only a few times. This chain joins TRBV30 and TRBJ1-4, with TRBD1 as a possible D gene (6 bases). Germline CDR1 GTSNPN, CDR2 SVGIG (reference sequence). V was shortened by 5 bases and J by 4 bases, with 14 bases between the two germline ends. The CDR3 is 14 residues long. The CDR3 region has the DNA TGTGCCTGGGCACTGGGACACGGTAATGAAAAACTGTTTTTT. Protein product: CAWALGHGNEKLFF.

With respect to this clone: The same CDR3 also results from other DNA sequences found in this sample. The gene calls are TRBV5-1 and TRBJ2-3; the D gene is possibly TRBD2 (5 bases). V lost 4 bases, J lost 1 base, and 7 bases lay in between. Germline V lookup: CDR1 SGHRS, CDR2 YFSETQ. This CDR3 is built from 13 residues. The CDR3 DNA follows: TGCGCCAGCAGCCTGGGAGGCACAGATACGCAGTATTTT. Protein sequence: CASSLGGTDTQYF. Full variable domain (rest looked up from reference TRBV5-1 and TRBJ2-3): KAGVTQTPRYLIKTRGQQVTLSCSPISGHRSVSWYQQTPGQGLQFLFEYFSETQRNKGNFPGRFSGRQFSNSRSEMNVSTLELGDSALYLCASSLGGTDTQYFGPGTRLTVL.

CDR3 in amino acids: CASSKASGNTIYF. Here the CDR3 DNA reads TGCGCCAGCAGTAAGGCCTCTGGAAACACCATATATTTT. This chain joins TRBV10-1 and TRBJ1-3, with D unresolved. Germline CDR1 WNHNN, CDR2 SYGVQD (reference sequence). Trimming took off 5 bases at V and 0 bases at J, with 5 bases between the two ends. This CDR3 is 13 amino acids long.

Here the CDR3 reads CASSHRLVGDYSNQPQHF. The CDR3 nucleotides read TGCGCCAGCAGCCACCGTTTGGTGGGGGATTATAGCAATCAGCCCCAGCATTTT. The chain couples TRBV4-1 to TRBJ1-5; D may be TRBD1 (5 bases). Germline V CDR1 and CDR2: MGHRA, YSYEKL. The CDR3 sequence is 18 residues long. V shed 3 bases and J shed 0 bases, with 18 bases lying between them.

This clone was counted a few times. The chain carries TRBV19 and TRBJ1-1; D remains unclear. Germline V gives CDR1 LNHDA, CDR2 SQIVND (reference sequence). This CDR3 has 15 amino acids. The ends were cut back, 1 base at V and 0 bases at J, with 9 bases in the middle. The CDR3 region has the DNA TGTGCCAGTAGTATAGTAAAGGTGGTGAACACTGAAGCTTTCTTT. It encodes CASSIVKVVNTEAFF. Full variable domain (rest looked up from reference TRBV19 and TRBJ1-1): DGGITQSPKYLFRKEGQNVTLSCEQNLNHDAMYWYRQDPGQGLRLIYYSQIVNDFQKGDIAEGYSVSREKKESFPLTVTSAQKNPTAFYLCASSIVKVVNTEAFFGQGTRLTVV.

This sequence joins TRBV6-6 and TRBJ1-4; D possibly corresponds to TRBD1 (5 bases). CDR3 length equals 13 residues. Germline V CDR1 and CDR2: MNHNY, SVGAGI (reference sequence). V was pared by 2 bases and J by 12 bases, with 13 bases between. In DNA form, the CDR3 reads TGTGCCAGCAGTTACCAGGGAATGAGGCAACTGTTTTTT. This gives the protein CASSYQGMRQLFF.

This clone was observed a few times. CDR3 bases: TGTGCCAGCTCACTCGGATCTGGCTCCTTCCAAGAGACCCAGTACTTC. Its protein product is CASSLGSGSFQETQYF. The rearrangement uses TRBV18 and TRBJ2-5; D ambiguous. CDR1 and CDR2 from the germline V gene are KGHSH and LQKENI. The CDR3 consists of 16 residues. Trimming removed 4 bases from V and 1 base from J, with 16 bases in between.

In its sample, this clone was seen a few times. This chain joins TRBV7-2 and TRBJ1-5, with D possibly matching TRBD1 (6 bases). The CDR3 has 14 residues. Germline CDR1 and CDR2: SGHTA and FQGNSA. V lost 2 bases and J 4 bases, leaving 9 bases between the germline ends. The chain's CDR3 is CASSLSRGNQPQHF. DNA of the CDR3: TGTGCCAGCAGCTTAAGCAGGGGAAATCAGCCCCAGCATTTT.

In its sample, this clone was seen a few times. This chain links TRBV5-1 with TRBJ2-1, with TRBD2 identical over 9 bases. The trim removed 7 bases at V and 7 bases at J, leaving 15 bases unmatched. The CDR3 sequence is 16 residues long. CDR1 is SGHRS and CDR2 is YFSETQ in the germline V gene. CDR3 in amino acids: CASLPPAGGPINEQFF. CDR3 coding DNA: TGCGCCAGCCTCCCCCCCGCGGGGGGGCCGATTAATGAGCAGTTCTTC.